This TCR beta chain was recovered during a study of cytomegalovirus exposure and HLA in healthy donors. Study information: Earlier results showed 120 million or so unique TCR beta sequences derived from 150 million to 200 million T cells.

As to this clone: Its antigen is undetermined.

Study-wide results and caveats: Later analysis identified a missense DCLRE1C variant that was linked to TCR beta V- and J-gene trimming. Analyzed later, association rates of TCRs varied across HLA loci, with DRB1 most and HLA-C fewest. TCR beta sequences reportedly predicted most subjects' HLA-A and HLA-B alleles accurately.

This PCR relied on a set of 60 Vbeta primers and 13 Jbeta primers. Sequenced by immunoSEQ multiplex PCR; TCRdb stores in-frame clones only, minus some. The repertoire holds 150,000 to 200,000 clones, with about 80% as singletons. There are 16 residues in the CDR3. The V and J ends lost 1 base and 4 bases, in that order; junction bases with no gene match: 5. The germline V gene has CDR1 LNHNV and CDR2 YYDKDF (reference sequence). The TCR comes from a woman aged 35 to 49 in good health and CMV-seronegative. The sequenced sample consisted of PBMCs. The chain joins TRBV15 to TRBJ1-3; 9 positions agree with TRBD1. The CDR3 sequence is CATSRGRTGEGNTIYF. In nucleotides, the CDR3 is TGTGCCACCAGCAGAGGGCGGACAGGGGAGGGAAACACCATATATTTT.